This TCR beta chain was found in a study of sequential checkpoint blockade in melanoma. As for treatment: randomized to nivolumab then ipilimumab (arm A) or the reverse (arm B). Profiling relied on immunoSEQ multiplex PCR, and the TCRdb table lists in-frame clones only, not all of them. The table shows around 15,000 clones, with around half occurring only once. The J segment lost 2 bases and the V segment lost 6 bases, leaving 4 bases of the junction unmatched. Looked up from germline, CDR1 is MNHEY and CDR2 is SMNVEV (reference sequence). This CDR3 spans 13 amino acids. The chain carries TRBV27 and TRBJ2-7; 7 bases fit TRBD1. Here the sequenced sample was CD8+ T cells sorted from blood (inferred from file names), taken from a patient given nivolumab and ipilimumab in sequence. This TCR derives from a human donor with melanoma. CDR3 in amino acids: CASRLTGTYEQYF. CDR3 nucleotide sequence: TGTGCCAGCAGATTGACAGGGACCTACGAGCAGTACTTC.